The next 23 T cell receptor beta chains were all read from a single sample in a study of CD8 T cells in Susac syndrome. RNA totalling roughly 0.5 to 1 ug underwent reverse transcription with random hexamers. Each CDR3 protein is one row after TCRdb ran MiXCR on the immunoSEQ multiplex PCR reads. Of roughly 130,000 distinct CDR3 sequences in the sample, nearly 95% were seen once. Sequencing was performed on CD4+ T cells from PBMCs. These TCRs come from a human donor in good health.

This chain uses TRBV19 with TRBJ2-7; TRBD1 matches at 7 bases. The CDR3 contains 14 residues. CDR1 is LNHDA, CDR2 SQIVND, per germline (reference sequence). After removal of 6 bases from V and 3 bases from J, the junction contained 8 bases not matched to a gene. DNA of the CDR3: TGTGCCAGTAGAAACAGGGGCGCGGGCTACGAGCAGTACTTC. It codes for CASRNRGAGYEQYF.

The CDR3 region is CASTHSIAGGLGEQFF. The CDR3 DNA reads as TGCGCCAGCACCCACTCGATAGCGGGAGGTTTGGGTGAGCAGTTCTTC. The V call is TRBV23-1, the J call TRBJ2-1; TRBD2 aligns across 10 bases. TRBV23-1 is flagged as an ORF with uncertain function. This CDR3 spans 16 amino acids. V lost 7 bases, J lost 9 bases, and 15 bases stayed unmatched.

This clonotype was detected only a few times. The gene calls are TRBV24-1 and TRBJ2-1; D might be TRBD1 (6 bases). This CDR3 is built from 11 residues. CDR1 and CDR2 from the germline V gene are KGHDR and SFDVKD. V shed 5 bases and J shed 10 bases, with 8 bases lying between them. The CDR3 DNA is TGTGCCACCAGTGGGACAGTAGAGCAGTTCTTC. This sequence encodes CATSGTVEQFF.

The V and J genes are TRBV6-6 and TRBJ1-1; TRBD1 is a possible D gene (5 bases). V was clipped by 0 bases and J by 0 bases, with 8 bases between them. This CDR3 has 15 residues. Germline loops: CDR1 MNHNY, CDR2 SVGAGI (reference sequence). The CDR3 spells CASSYSRGLNTEAFF. DNA for the CDR3: TGTGCCAGCAGTTACTCGAGGGGCCTGAACACTGAAGCTTTCTTT.

The chain has TRBV11-2 and TRBJ2-4; 11 positions agree with TRBD2. V dropped 1 base and J dropped 1; count of bases not matched to a gene: 12. Germline CDR1 and CDR2: SGHAT and FQNNGV. The CDR3 covers 20 residues. CDR3: CASSLVGSGRAGEAKNIQYF. The DNA of the CDR3 is TGTGCCAGCAGCTTAGTGGGTAGCGGGAGGGCCGGGGAGGCCAAAAACATTCAGTACTTC.

This clonotype was picked up one time. The V and J genes are TRBV12-3 or TRBV12-4 and TRBJ1-1, with D maybe TRBD1 (5 bases). Trimming removed 4 bases at V and 8 bases at J, with 8 bases between. The CDR3 sequence is 11 residues long. CDR3 DNA: TGTGCCAGCAGTTGGGGGAGGGAAGCTTTCTTT. It encodes CASSWGREAFF.

The chain combines TRBV30 with TRBJ2-7; D perhaps matches TRBD2 (6 bases). V was shortened by 0 bases and J by 0 bases, with 12 bases between the two germline ends. Germline CDR1 is GTSNPN and CDR2 is SVGIG (reference sequence). This CDR3 contains 15 residues. As DNA, the CDR3 is TGTGCCTGGAGTGTAGGAGGAGGGACCTCCTACGAGCAGTACTTC. It specifies CAWSVGGGTSYEQYF.

The chain joins TRBV20-1 to TRBJ1-3; D is uncertain. The CDR3 is 14 residues long. V was clipped by 0 bases and J by 0 bases, with 6 bases between them. Germline CDR1 and CDR2: DFQATT and SNEGSKA (reference sequence). The CDR3 DNA follows: TGCAGTGCTAGAGATAGGGACTCTGGAAACACCATATATTTT. It codes for CSARDRDSGNTIYF.

This sequence joins TRBV3-1 and TRBJ2-1; TRBD2 matches 16 bases. The CDR3 loop spans 17 amino acids. Germline V gene data show CDR1 as LGHDT and CDR2 as YNNKEL (reference sequence). Germline trimming cut 3 bases from V and 6 bases from J; bases unmatched to any gene: 5. CDR3 DNA: TGTGCCAGCAGCCACGGGACTAGCGGGAGGGCCGGCAATGAGCAGTTCTTC. Protein sequence: CASSHGTSGRAGNEQFF.

This chain joins TRBV19 and TRBJ2-7; D is possibly TRBD2 (7 bases). Germline V gene data show CDR1 as LNHDA and CDR2 as SQIVND (reference sequence). V lost 5 bases, J lost 2 bases, and 10 bases lay in between. The CDR3 loop spans 13 amino acids. The DNA of the CDR3 is TGTGCCAGTAGTGTCGGGGGGCCCTACGAGCAGTACTTC. Protein product: CASSVGGPYEQYF.

The rearrangement links TRBV7-9 to TRBJ2-1; possible D gene TRBD1, 5 bases. The CDR3 covers 18 residues. Trimming stripped 9 bases from V and 0 bases from J, with 24 bases between. CDR1 SEHNR and CDR2 FQNEAQ come from the germline V gene (reference sequence). CDR3 DNA sequence: TGTGCCAGACTTTATTGGGGCAGCGCGCAGAGCTCCTACAATGAGCAGTTCTTC. It codes for CARLYWGSAQSSYNEQFF.

The chain couples TRBV5-1 to TRBJ2-2; no clear D. The CDR3 has 14 amino acids. V lost 4 bases, J lost 1 base, and 8 bases lay in between. Germline values: CDR1 SGHRS, CDR2 YFSETQ. The DNA for the CDR3 is TGCGCCAGCAGCCCCATGGGGAACACCGGGGAGCTGTTTTTT. Its translation: CASSPMGNTGELFF.

In its sample, this clonotype was seen once. The genes are TRBV29-1 and TRBJ2-5, with TRBD2 matching 7 bases. CDR3 length: 13 residues. Germline V gene data show CDR1 as SQVTM and CDR2 as ANQGSEA. J lost 13 bases, V lost 1 base, and 12 bases had no gene match. The CDR3 reads CSVEGWEGGPLYF. The CDR3 DNA reads TGCAGCGTTGAAGGATGGGAGGGAGGGCCTCTGTACTTC.

This chain links TRBV7-2 with TRBJ1-1; 7 bases align to TRBD1. CDR1 is SGHTA and CDR2 is FQGNSA in the germline V gene. This CDR3 spans 14 amino acids. Losses at the gene ends were 1 base for V and 5 bases for J; bases not matched to a gene: 4. CDR3 DNA sequence: TGTGCCAGCAGCTTAGTAGGGGGCGGGACTGAAGCTTTCTTT. Its translation: CASSLVGGGTEAFF.

The chain combines TRBV28 with TRBJ2-7; D is ambiguous. CDR1 is MDHEN, CDR2 SYDVKM, per germline. Trimming pared 8 bases from V and 6 bases from J, leaving 11 bases between. CDR3 length: 11 residues. CDR3 in amino acids: CASSGGFEQYF. In nucleotides, the CDR3 is TGTGCCAGCTCGGGCGGTTTCGAGCAGTACTTC.

This chain uses TRBV30 with TRBJ2-3; no definite D call. The CDR3 loop spans 15 amino acids. The V end lost 2 bases, the J end lost 0 bases, and 12 bases lay between the germline ends. Germline values: CDR1 GTSNPN, CDR2 SVGIG (reference sequence). In nucleotides, the CDR3 is TGTGCCTGGAGTAAAACCTCGGCTAGCACAGATACGCAGTATTTT. Translation: CAWSKTSASTDTQYF. Full variable domain (outside the CDR3, taken from reference TRBV30 and TRBJ2-3): SQTIHQWPATLVQPVGSPLSLECTVEGTSNPNLYWYRQAAGRGLQLLFYSVGIGQISSEVPQNLSASRPQDRQFILSSKKLLLSDSGFYLCAWSKTSASTDTQYFGPGTRLTVL.

The rearrangement joins TRBV5-1 to TRBJ2-7; D might be TRBD1 (5 bases). The CDR3 is 14 residues long. Germline V gene sequence: CDR1 SGHRS, CDR2 YFSETQ. Trimming took 4 bases from V and 6 from J, leaving 17 bases between them. CDR3 protein: CASSNGQALGEQYF. CDR3 nucleotides: TGCGCCAGCAGCAACGGACAAGCCCTCGGCGAGCAGTACTTC.

The chain couples TRBV5-6 to TRBJ1-1; 12 bases are shared with TRBD1. The V gene's germline CDR1 is SGHDT and CDR2 YYEEEE. The CDR3 has 17 amino acids. Unmatched junction bases numbered 7, after V lost 4 bases and J lost 0 bases. CDR3: CASSRDRGHVVNTEAFF. The DNA of the CDR3 is TGTGCCAGCAGCCGGGACAGGGGGCATGTCGTGAACACTGAAGCTTTCTTT. Filled out from reference TRBV5-6 and TRBJ1-1, the complete variable domain reads DAGVTQSPTHLIKTRGQQVTLRCSPKSGHDTVSWYQQALGQGPQFIFQYYEEEERQRGNFPDRFSGHQFPNYSSELNVNALLLGDSALYLCASSRDRGHVVNTEAFFGQGTRLTVV.

This rearrangement joins TRBV10-3 to TRBJ1-5; no reliable D call. Germline CDR1 ENHRY, CDR2 SYGVKD. V shed 3 bases and J shed 2 bases, with 11 bases lying between them. This CDR3 is 15 amino acids long. The CDR3 region has the DNA TGTGCCATCAGTGAAGGGCAGTTGGGCAATCAGCCCCAGCATTTT. As protein: CAISEGQLGNQPQHF.

V is TRBV5-1 and J is TRBJ2-7; perhaps TRBD2 as D (6 bases). Per germline, CDR1 SGHRS and CDR2 YFSETQ. V gave up 7 bases and J gave up 9 bases, with 17 bases separating them. The CDR3 length is 12 residues. The CDR3 spells CASGFDKGLQYF. CDR3 in DNA: TGCGCCAGCGGGTTCGACAAGGGACTGCAGTACTTC.

The chain recombines TRBV5-1 with TRBJ1-1, with D maybe TRBD1 (5 bases). V was shortened by 0 bases and J by 0 bases, with 12 bases between the two germline ends. This CDR3 is 16 amino acids long. The germline CDR1 and CDR2 sequences are SGHRS and YFSETQ. CDR3: CASSLVAGPMNTEAFF. The CDR3 nucleotides read TGCGCCAGCAGCTTGGTAGCAGGGCCCATGAACACTGAAGCTTTCTTT.

The chain is built from TRBV6-5 and TRBJ1-6; tentative D call: TRBD1 (6 bases). V lost 5 bases and J lost 10, with 15 bases in between. Looked up from germline, CDR1 is MNHEY and CDR2 is SVGAGI. This CDR3 has 14 amino acids. CDR3 region: CASSRSSGVSPLHF. As DNA, the CDR3 is TGTGCCAGCAGTCGATCCTCAGGGGTCTCACCCCTCCACTTT.

The chain is built from TRBV28 and TRBJ1-5; maybe TRBD1 (5 bases). Trimming stripped 3 bases from V and 4 bases from J, with 16 bases between. CDR3 size: 16 residues. CDR1 and CDR2 from the germline V gene are MDHEN and SYDVKM. CDR3 coding DNA: TGTGCCAGCAGTTTTGGGGGTAATTCAAGGAATCAGCCCCAGCATTTT. Protein sequence: CASSFGGNSRNQPQHF.